The present T cell receptor (beta chain) was sequenced within a study of human T cells and chemical hapten exposure. Study findings and constraints: Versus controls, significantly more large CDR3 similarity clusters arose from expanded TCRs.

This clonotype has a count of ten or more. The antigen remains unidentified. Germline CDR1 is DFQATT and CDR2 is SNEGSKA (reference sequence). V dropped 3 bases and J dropped 1; count of bases not matched to a gene: 4. The CDR3 covers 14 residues. As to time point: patch test 2, 6 weeks after DPC sensitization. The treatment here: therapeutic diphenylcyclopropenone sensitization with weekly scalp DPC. Each CDR3 protein is one row after TCRdb ran MiXCR on the RACE reads. The sample carries some 88,000 distinct CDR3 sequences, approximately 10% recorded once. The chain carries TRBV20-1 and TRBJ2-3; the match to TRBD2 covers 7 bases. The specimen was whole blood, collected in connection with sensitization to the hapten diphenylcyclopropenone (DPC). This receptor was taken from a middle-aged man with alopecia areata. Some clones in this sample may be carry-over from other donors' samples. CDR3 region: CSASLAGGTDTQYF. The CDR3 bases are TGCAGTGCTAGTCTGGCGGGAGGCACAGATACGCAGTATTTT.